These T cell receptor beta chains were read from a single sample in a study of cytomegalovirus exposure and HLA in healthy donors. Data came from immunoSEQ multiplex PCR; TCRdb stores just in-frame clones and leaves some out. The repertoire holds roughly 130,000 clones, with roughly 82% as singletons. The sequenced material came from PBMCs. Receptor source: a male donor in good health and CMV-seropositive. Each CDR3 is given without its conserved first and last residue. A D gene is named only where the DNA matches it firmly.

. | TRBV6-5 | ATFTIERSYNEQF
. | TRBV30 | AWSTIRRQALDDTQY
. | TRBV19 | ASSWTDTNEKLF
TRBD1 | TRBV5-1 | ASSSGTGGLRETQY
TRBD1 | TRBV14 | ASSQSWDRSSNYGYT
TRBD2 | TRBV10-2 | ASSEPGLAASSYEQY
TRBD1 | TRBV30 | AWSVLGTGEYEQY
. | TRBV4-2 | ASSPRVTYEQY
TRBD1 | TRBV27 | ASSGSTGGLRTQY
TRBD1 | TRBV28 | ASSLGSGQGSQPQH
. | TRBV11-3 | ASSLQGSYNEQF
. | TRBV7-5 | ASSLGGILF
. | TRBV28 | ASRVQGQVNTEAF
TRBD2 | TRBV9 | ASSVGGIAGDLEQY
TRBD1 | TRBV7-4 | ASSRDSLLEQY
TRBD1 | TRBV15 | ATRRDRATDTQY
TRBD2 | TRBV19 | ASSRTSGSYEQY
. | TRBV7-2 | ASRGKGGTEAF
TRBD2 | TRBV7-3 | ASSLRDRGGEETQY
. | TRBV5-1 | ASSLAQRDTEAF
TRBD1 | TRBV9 | ASSATGGINEAF
TRBD2 | TRBV4-2 | ASSQLLAGETGELF
. | TRBV7-9 | ASSFQTPTGELF
TRBD1 | TRBV29-1 | SVEGTGIFSYEQY
TRBD1 | TRBV5-6 | ASSSPGQGNTIY
. | TRBV7-9 | ASSLTGLSSGNTIY
TRBD1 | TRBV28 | SSGDSPYGYT
TRBD1 | TRBV28 | ASSLYGGDRGYEQY
. | TRBV6-1 | ASTGLTGSYEQY
. | TRBV9 | ASSVGWEPPTQY
. | TRBV7-8 | ASSPARLTRYEQY
. | TRBV4-2 | ASSPRDSTSYEQY
TRBD1 | TRBV29-1 | SVGQGDEKLF
. | TRBV13 | ASSLFSSYEQY
TRBD1 | TRBV25-1 | ASRELGQGKNDEQF
. | TRBV21-1 | ASSFGGSVHEQY
. | TRBV4-1 | ASSLTSGGRSSGNTIY
TRBD2 | TRBV11-3 | ASSSSGRAEDTQY
TRBD1 | TRBV5-4 | ASSFIIGTGSYEQY
TRBD1 | TRBV29-1 | SVDGFGTGAYEQY
TRBD1 | TRBV29-1 | SVAGTGEQF
. | TRBV19 | ASRAPNYGYT
TRBD2 | TRBV18 | ASSPTSGPEAQY
. | TRBV7-2 | ASSLMGSSGNTIY
TRBD1 | TRBV4-3 | ASARGQAYNEQF
. | TRBV11-3 | ASSEGYNEQF
TRBD1 | TRBV6-1 | ASSWTGNTEAF
. | TRBV18 | ASSPEEGGYT
TRBD1 | TRBV30 | AWSAGQLFNEQF
TRBD2 | TRBV10-2 | ASSERAGGSQLSYEQY
. | TRBV7-9 | ASSLARRTEDYEQY
. | TRBV4-3 | ASSQERPSATNTGELF
TRBD2 | TRBV7-6 | ASSMGLAQF
. | TRBV6-5 | ASSYSTGIGYT
TRBD2 | TRBV10-3 | AISEPARREGRYEQY